The present T cell receptor beta chain was sequenced within a study of control samples from healthy donors and cancer patients. Only in-frame clones appear in the TCRdb table, and some are missing; sequencing was by immunoSEQ multiplex PCR. Here the sample spans over 100,000 clones, about nine tenths being singletons. This clonotype was obtained from a human donor in good health. The donor label of this sample is uncertain. Sequencing used blood.

In DNA form, the CDR3 reads TGTGCCAGTAGTAAAAGGGGCTCCTATAATTCACCCCTCCACTTT. Residues: CASSKRGSYNSPLHF. The chain couples TRBV19 to TRBJ1-6; possible D gene TRBD1, 5 bases. CDR1 and CDR2 (germline): LNHDA, SQIVND (reference sequence). The length of the CDR3 is 15 residues. The V and J ends lost 4 bases and 0 bases respectively, with 7 bases between them. Using reference TRBV19 and TRBJ1-6 for the parts outside the CDR3, the full variable domain is DGGITQSPKYLFRKEGQNVTLSCEQNLNHDAMYWYRQDPGQGLRLIYYSQIVNDFQKGDIAEGYSVSREKKESFPLTVTSAQKNPTAFYLCASSKRGSYNSPLHFGNGTRLTVT.